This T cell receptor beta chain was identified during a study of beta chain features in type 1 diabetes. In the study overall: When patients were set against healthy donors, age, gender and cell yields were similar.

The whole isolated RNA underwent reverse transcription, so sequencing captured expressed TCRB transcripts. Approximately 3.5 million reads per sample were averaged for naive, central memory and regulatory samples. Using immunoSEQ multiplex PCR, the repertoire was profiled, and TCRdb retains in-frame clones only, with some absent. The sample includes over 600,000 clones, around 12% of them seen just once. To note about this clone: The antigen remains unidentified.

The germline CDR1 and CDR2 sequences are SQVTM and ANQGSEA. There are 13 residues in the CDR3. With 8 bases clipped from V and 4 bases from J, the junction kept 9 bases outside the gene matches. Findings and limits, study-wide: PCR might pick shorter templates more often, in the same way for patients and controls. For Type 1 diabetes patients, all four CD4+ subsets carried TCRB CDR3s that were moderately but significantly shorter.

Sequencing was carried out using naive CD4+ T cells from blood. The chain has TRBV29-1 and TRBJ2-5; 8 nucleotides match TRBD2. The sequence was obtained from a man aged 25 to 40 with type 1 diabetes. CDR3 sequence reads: CSQPGGGGETQYF. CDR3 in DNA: TGCAGCCAGCCCGGGGGGGGCGGAGAGACCCAGTACTTC.